What follows are 29 T cell receptor beta chains derived from one specimen sequenced in a study of T cell clonotyping in hematopoietic cell transplantation (dated by TCRdb to about 2021). The receptor library was made with the immunoSEQ multiplex PCR assay. In its TCRdb copy, this immuneACCESS table keeps in-frame sequences only and misses some clones. Where compared with another copy, unresolved V genes explain less than half of these, and the others have no known cause. The sample has about 12,000 clones on record, 85% to 90% of them singletons. The ten largest account for 3.9% of the sample. The sample taken for sequencing was peripheral blood mononuclear cells. These receptor sequences come from a human donor who either received an allogeneic hematopoietic cell transplant for a myeloid malignancy or was a related donor (not recorded which). Some clones in this sample may be carry-over from other donors' samples.

The gene calls are TRBV25-1 and TRBJ1-1, with D possibly TRBD1 on 6 matching bases. Germline V gene sequence: CDR1 MGHDK, CDR2 SYGVNS. The CDR3 contains 16 residues. The V and J ends lost 6 bases and 4 bases respectively, with 21 bases between them. The CDR3 reads CASREGGAGLVTEAFF. CDR3 DNA sequence: TGTGCCAGCAGGGAGGGGGGGGCAGGTCTGGTCACTGAAGCTTTCTTT. The variable domain in full, with the rest retrieved from reference TRBV25-1 and TRBJ1-1, is EADIYQTPRYLVIGTGKKITLECSQTMGHDKMYWYQQDPGMELHLIHYSYGVNSTEKGDLSSESTVSRIRTEHFPLTLESARPSHTSQYLCASREGGAGLVTEAFFGQGTRLTVV.

V and J are TRBV25-1 and TRBJ2-3; the D is unclear. The CDR3 is made up of 12 amino acids. CDR1 and CDR2 (germline): MGHDK, SYGVNS. The germline V and J ends were trimmed by 0 bases and 2 bases, with 0 bases remaining between them. Here the CDR3 reads CASSEYTDTQYF. CDR3 coding DNA: TGTGCCAGCAGTGAATACACAGATACGCAGTATTTT.

The chain uses TRBV19 and TRBJ1-2; D call uncertain. Per the germline V gene, CDR1 is LNHDA and CDR2 is SQIVND (reference sequence). CDR3 length: 14 amino acids. Trimming removed 7 bases from V and 4 bases from J, with 16 bases in between. CDR3: CASKATGGSYGYTF. CDR3 bases: TGTGCCAGTAAGGCCACGGGCGGGAGCTATGGCTACACCTTC.

As to this clone: One end of the junction does not line up with germline, which may come from a read error. The genes are TRBV7-7 and TRBJ1-5, with D possibly TRBD1 on 5 matching bases. The CDR3 contains 17 residues. Germline V gives CDR1 SSHAT, CDR2 FNYEAQ (reference sequence). CDR3 bases: TGTGCTAGCAGCTTGCCGGACATTCTGGCGGGCAATCAGCCCCAGCATTTT. It translates to CASSLPDILAGNQPQHF.

The genes are TRBV18 and TRBJ1-2; 8 bases match TRBD1. In germline, CDR1 is KGHSH, CDR2 LQKENI. This CDR3 comprises 16 residues. J was trimmed by 7 bases and V by 2 bases; bases with no gene match: 12. CDR3 in DNA: TGTGCCAGCTCACCAATTACAGGGGGATCCAGCTCTGGCTACACCTTC. Translation gives CASSPITGGSSSGYTF.

The chain uses TRBV2 and TRBJ2-7; 7 bases are a match to TRBD1. The CDR3 contains 16 residues. Unmatched junction bases numbered 13, after V lost 2 bases and J lost 6 bases. Germline V gene lookup returns CDR1 SNHLY and CDR2 FYNNEI. CDR3 region: CASSELGQLAGLEQYF. CDR3 nucleotides: TGTGCCAGCAGTGAATTGGGACAGCTAGCCGGCCTCGAGCAGTACTTC.

This clone showed up just once. The V gene is TRBV5-1, the J gene TRBJ2-7; tentatively, D is TRBD2 (6 bases). Germline V gene data show CDR1 as SGHRS and CDR2 as YFSETQ. V was trimmed by 4 bases and J by 5 bases, leaving 19 bases between them. This CDR3 is 15 amino acids long. The CDR3 here is CASSNVGTSYDEQYF. The CDR3 nucleotides are TGCGCCAGCAGCAACGTCGGGACTTCCTACGACGAGCAGTACTTC.

This clone was recorded only once. The V and J genes are TRBV15 and TRBJ1-5; TRBD1 might be the D (5 bases). Germline assignment: CDR1 LNHNV and CDR2 YYDKDF (reference sequence). V was shortened by 0 bases and J by 1 base, with 13 bases between the two germline ends. This CDR3 comprises 17 residues. The chain's CDR3 is CATSRDKRGYSNQPQHF. In DNA, the CDR3 is TGTGCCACCAGCAGAGATAAACGGGGGTACAGCAATCAGCCCCAGCATTTT.

This chain links TRBV7-3 with TRBJ1-5, with 8 positions matching TRBD1. Trimming removed 4 bases from V and 7 bases from J; junction bases left unmatched: 3. From germline, CDR1 is SGHTA and CDR2 FQGTGA. There are 13 residues in the CDR3. In DNA form, the CDR3 reads TGTGCCAGCAGCTCAGGGGGCGGCCAGCCCCAGCATTTT. Protein product: CASSSGGGQPQHF.

The rearrangement uses TRBV6-1 and TRBJ2-5; tentative D call: TRBD2 (5 bases). The V and J ends lost 3 bases and 5 bases respectively, with 16 bases between them. Germline V gene lookup returns CDR1 MNHNS and CDR2 SASEGT. The CDR3 contains 15 residues. CDR3 nucleotides: TGTGCCAGCAGTGAGGAGGCTCGAAGCGCGGAGACCCAGTACTTC. Amino acids: CASSEEARSAETQYF.

The V call is TRBV27, the J call TRBJ1-5, with D maybe TRBD1 (5 bases). V was clipped by 0 bases and J by 3 bases, with 6 bases between them. CDR1 is MNHEY and CDR2 is SMNVEV in the germline V gene (reference sequence). The CDR3 length is 14 residues. For the CDR3, the DNA is TGTGCCAGCAGTTTATCGGGGGACAATCAGCCCCAGCATTTT. This codes for CASSLSGDNQPQHF.

The chain uses TRBV5-1 and TRBJ1-2; D unclear. V was cut by 0 bases and J by 3 bases, with 9 bases left in between. This CDR3 region has 14 residues. Germline V lookup: CDR1 SGHRS, CDR2 YFSETQ. The CDR3 bases are TGCGCCAGCAGCTTGGCCGGGGTCGACTATGGCTACACCTTC. It specifies CASSLAGVDYGYTF.

The chain is built from TRBV7-3 and TRBJ2-3; D is perhaps TRBD2 (5 bases). Germline CDR1 SGHTA, CDR2 FQGTGA. The CDR3 consists of 16 residues. The ends were cut back, 3 bases at V and 0 bases at J, with 13 bases in the middle. The CDR3: CASSFRGRPSTDTQYF. The CDR3 DNA reads as TGTGCCAGCAGCTTCCGCGGGCGGCCTAGCACAGATACGCAGTATTTT.

V usage is TRBV19 and J usage is TRBJ1-1; D gene ambiguous. Looked up from germline, CDR1 is LNHDA and CDR2 is SQIVND (reference sequence). The length of the CDR3 is 13 residues. V shed 5 bases and J shed 1 base, with 8 bases lying between them. The CDR3 DNA reads TGTGCCAGTAGTTCTTCAGGGAACACTGAAGCTTTCTTT. It specifies CASSSSGNTEAFF.

The chain joins TRBV19 to TRBJ1-2, with TRBD1 matching 7 bases. The V segment lost 5 bases and the J segment 4 bases; nucleotides outside the gene matches: 13. Germline assignment: CDR1 LNHDA and CDR2 SQIVND (reference sequence). CDR3 length: 16 residues. CDR3 sequence: CASSLTGTASTYGYTF. The CDR3 DNA follows: TGTGCCAGTAGTCTCACCGGGACAGCGAGTACCTATGGCTACACCTTC. Combining the CDR3 with reference TRBV19 and TRBJ1-2 gives the whole variable domain DGGITQSPKYLFRKEGQNVTLSCEQNLNHDAMYWYRQDPGQGLRLIYYSQIVNDFQKGDIAEGYSVSREKKESFPLTVTSAQKNPTAFYLCASSLTGTASTYGYTFGSGTRLTVV.

DNA of the CDR3: TGCGCCAGCAGCTTGGACAGGGGGTACGAGCAGTACTTC. Protein: CASSLDRGYEQYF. The chain links TRBV5-1 to TRBJ2-7; 8 bases are shared with TRBD1. CDR3 length equals 13 residues. V trimming: 0 bases; J trimming: 4 bases; junction bases outside the gene matches: 0. Per the germline V gene, CDR1 is SGHRS and CDR2 is YFSETQ.

The V call is TRBV6-1, the J call TRBJ1-5, with D tentatively TRBD1 (5 bases). V lost 4 bases to trimming and J lost 7 bases, with 11 bases between them. The CDR3 runs 13 residues. From germline, CDR1 is MNHNS and CDR2 SASEGT. As DNA, the CDR3 is TGTGCCAGCAGTGCCGACGACAGCCAGCCCCAGCATTTT. Its translation: CASSADDSQPQHF.

The CDR3 reads CASSLDGAGEQFF. In DNA, the CDR3 is TGTGCCAGCAGCTTAGATGGGGCAGGGGAACAGTTCTTC. The chain recombines TRBV7-8 with TRBJ2-1; possibly TRBD1 for D (6 bases). Trimming shortened V by 1 base and J by 13 bases, and 14 bases separated the two germline ends. Per the germline V gene, CDR1 is SGHVS and CDR2 is FQNEAQ. The length of the CDR3 is 13 residues.

This clone came up once. CDR3 bases: TGTGCCAGCAGCCGCCGACGGGACTCTCAAAATGAGCAGTTCTTC. It encodes CASSRRRDSQNEQFF. V gene TRBV4-2 combines with J gene TRBJ2-1; D perhaps matches TRBD2 (6 bases). The ends were cut back, 4 bases at V and 7 bases at J, with 17 bases in the middle. The CDR3 totals 15 residues. Germline CDR1 reads LGHNA; CDR2 reads YNFKEQ.

This clone showed up just a few times. The CDR3 protein is CASSQGYSEAFF. In DNA form, the CDR3 reads TGTGCCAGCAGCCAAGGGTATTCTGAAGCTTTCTTT. This sequence joins TRBV4-2 and TRBJ1-1; D remains ambiguous. V gave up 1 base and J gave up 6 bases, with 6 bases separating them. Looked up from germline, CDR1 is LGHNA and CDR2 is YNFKEQ. CDR3 length equals 12 residues.

The V and J genes are TRBV30 and TRBJ2-7, with 7 bases that match TRBD1. V shed 3 bases, J shed 3 bases, and the junction held 14 bases outside the gene matches. Germline V CDR1 and CDR2: GTSNPN, SVGIG (reference sequence). The CDR3 runs to 16 residues. As DNA, the CDR3 is TGTGCCTGGAGGGCAGGGGGTGGTTTTGGGAGCTACGAGCAGTACTTC. This translates into CAWRAGGGFGSYEQYF.

The chain combines TRBV29-1 with TRBJ1-1, with D unresolved. In germline, CDR1 is SQVTM, CDR2 ANQGSEA. CDR3 length: 11 residues. With 4 bases removed from V and 5 bases from J, the gap between germline ends came to 8 bases. This chain's CDR3 is CSVGVKTEAFF. In DNA, the CDR3 is TGCAGCGTTGGGGTTAAGACTGAAGCTTTCTTT.

This rearrangement joins TRBV6-1 to TRBJ1-3; TRBD1 is a possible D gene (5 bases). Trimming stripped 3 bases from V and 2 bases from J, with 5 bases between. Germline CDR1 reads MNHNS; CDR2 reads SASEGT. The CDR3 consists of 13 residues. The CDR3, as DNA: TGTGCCAGCAGTGACAGGGCTGGAAACACCATATATTTT. Its translation: CASSDRAGNTIYF.

CDR3 protein: CASSLAGDQPQHF. DNA of the CDR3: TGTGCCAGCAGCTTAGCGGGGGATCAGCCCCAGCATTTT. The chain joins TRBV11-1 to TRBJ1-5, with a weak D call TRBD1 (5 bases). The V end lost 0 bases, the J end lost 5 bases, and 5 bases lay between the germline ends. Germline V CDR1 and CDR2: SGHAT, FQDESV (reference sequence). This CDR3 has 13 amino acids.

V is TRBV7-9 and J is TRBJ1-6; D ambiguous. Trimming took 2 bases from V and 9 from J, leaving 11 bases between them. The CDR3 has 14 amino acids. Germline-derived CDR1 and CDR2 are SEHNR and FQNEAQ (reference sequence). Here the CDR3 DNA reads TGTGCCAGCAGCTTAAGTCTGGCCAGTTCACCCCTCCACTTT. This gives the protein CASSLSLASSPLHF. Full variable domain (missing parts from reference TRBV7-9 and TRBJ1-6): DTGVSQNPRHKITKRGQNVTFRCDPISEHNRLYWYRQTLGQGPEFLTYFQNEAQLEKSRLLSDRFSAERPKGSFSTLEIQRTEQGDSAMYLCASSLSLASSPLHFGNGTRLTVT.

This clone was found once. The V call is TRBV2, the J call TRBJ1-1; 8 positions match TRBD1. The V segment lost 2 bases and the J segment 4 bases; nucleotides outside the gene matches: 12. Germline lookup yields CDR1 SNHLY and CDR2 FYNNEI. The CDR3 sequence is 17 residues long. CDR3 loop: CASSEPETTGEVTEAFF. CDR3 sequence (DNA): TGTGCCAGCAGTGAACCAGAAACGACAGGGGAGGTCACTGAAGCTTTCTTT.

V and J are TRBV2 and TRBJ2-1; 10 bases agree with TRBD2. Germline V gene data show CDR1 as SNHLY and CDR2 as FYNNEI. Germline trimming cut 6 bases from V and 3 bases from J; bases unmatched to any gene: 5. This CDR3 comprises 15 residues. DNA for the CDR3: TGTGCCAGCAGAGTAGCGGGGGGCCTCTACAATGAGCAGTTCTTC. Amino acid sequence: CASRVAGGLYNEQFF.

The chain carries TRBV2 and TRBJ2-3; D remains unclear. Germline V CDR1 and CDR2: SNHLY, FYNNEI. The CDR3 is made up of 14 amino acids. Trimming stripped 6 bases from V and 3 bases from J, with 13 bases between. The chain's CDR3 is CASSSRTITDTQYF. CDR3 in DNA: TGTGCCAGCAGCTCTAGAACGATAACAGATACGCAGTATTTT.

The chain couples TRBV5-1 to TRBJ1-2; a weak D match, TRBD1 (5 bases). This CDR3 region has 14 residues. Between the trimmed V and J ends, which lost 0 bases and 8 bases, there was a span of 14 bases. Per germline, CDR1 SGHRS and CDR2 YFSETQ. CDR3: CASSLGQTSGGYTF. CDR3 nucleotides: TGCGCCAGCAGCTTGGGACAGACCTCCGGGGGCTACACCTTC.